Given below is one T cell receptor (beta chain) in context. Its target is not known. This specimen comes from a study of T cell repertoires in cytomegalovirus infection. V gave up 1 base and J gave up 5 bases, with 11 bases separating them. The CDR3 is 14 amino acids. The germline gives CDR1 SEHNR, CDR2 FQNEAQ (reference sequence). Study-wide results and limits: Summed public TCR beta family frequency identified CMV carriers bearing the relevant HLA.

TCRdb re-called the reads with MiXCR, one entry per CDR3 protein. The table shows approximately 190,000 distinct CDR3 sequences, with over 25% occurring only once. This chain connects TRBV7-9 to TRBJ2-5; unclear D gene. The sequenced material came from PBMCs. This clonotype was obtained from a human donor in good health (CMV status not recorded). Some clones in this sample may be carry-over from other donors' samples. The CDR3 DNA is TGTGCCAGCAGCTTAGAGGCCGTCCTTGAGACCCAGTACTTC. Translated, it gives CASSLEAVLETQYF.